This passage covers 32 T cell receptor beta chains from one sample sequenced in a study of blood T cell repertoires in COVID-19. The method was immunoSEQ multiplex PCR; TCRdb's version includes in-frame clones alone and lacks a portion of them. This table holds about 170,000 clones, around 80% found once. Material: PBMCs or T cells enriched from blood (not recorded which). These receptors were obtained from a woman between 65 and 79 years old in a cohort exposed to, infected with or recovered from COVID-19 (not recorded which).

The J gene is TRBJ2-2, the V gene TRBV27; tentatively, D is TRBD2 (5 bases). Trimming pared 6 bases from V and 4 bases from J, leaving 18 bases between. From germline, CDR1 is MNHEY and CDR2 SMNVEV (reference sequence). The CDR3 length is 16 residues. This chain's CDR3 is CASSPKRSGLTGELFF. CDR3 bases: TGTGCCAGCAGCCCAAAGAGGAGCGGTCTCACCGGGGAGCTGTTTTTT.

This sequence joins TRBV29-1 and TRBJ1-3; the D is unclear. The CDR3 is 12 amino acids. The germline V gene has CDR1 SQVTM and CDR2 ANQGSEA. Trimming cost V 4 bases and J 1 base, with 5 bases left between them. CDR3 residues: CSVVFSGNTIYF. The CDR3 nucleotides read TGCAGCGTTGTATTTTCTGGAAACACCATATATTTT.

The gene calls are TRBV11-2 and TRBJ2-3, with 10 nucleotides matching TRBD2. The junction had 6 bases not matched to a gene; V was cut back by 5 bases and J by 7 bases. Per germline, CDR1 SGHAT and CDR2 FQNNGV. This CDR3 has 14 amino acids. The CDR3 coding sequence is TGTGCCAGCAGCCCCTTAGCGGGAGGAAATACGCAGTATTTT. This encodes CASSPLAGGNTQYF.

V gene TRBV6-5 combines with J gene TRBJ1-1; D may be TRBD1 (5 bases). The CDR3 loop spans 13 amino acids. The V gene lost 6 bases and the J gene lost 3 bases, with 11 bases spanning the gap. The V gene's germline CDR1 is MNHEY and CDR2 SVGAGI. DNA of the CDR3: TGTGCCAGCAGCCTTATCAGGGACACTGAAGCTTTCTTT. It codes for CASSLIRDTEAFF.

This sequence joins TRBV6-5 and TRBJ2-5, with 7 bases identical to TRBD2. V lost 6 bases, J lost 5 bases, and 9 bases stayed unmatched. CDR3 length: 14 amino acids. Germline V gives CDR1 MNHEY, CDR2 SVGAGI. Here the CDR3 DNA reads TGTGCCAGCAGACGGGACTCCGGGGGGGAGACCCAGTACTTC. Its protein is CASRRDSGGETQYF.

The V and J genes are TRBV19 and TRBJ2-7; 8 bases align to TRBD2. The germline V gene encodes CDR1 LNHDA and CDR2 SQIVND (reference sequence). V lost 6 bases and J lost 4; bases outside the gene matches: 8. The CDR3 consists of 14 residues. In DNA, the CDR3 is TGTGCCAGTAGCTCGACTAGCGCCAGTTACGAGCAGTACTTC. Amino acids: CASSSTSASYEQYF.

This sequence joins TRBV11-2 and TRBJ2-7; 7 bases fit TRBD1. This CDR3 is 13 amino acids long. J gave up 9 bases and V 5 bases, and 10 bases lay outside the gene matches. Per germline, CDR1 SGHAT and CDR2 FQNNGV. CDR3 coding DNA: TGTGCCAGCAGCCTTGGACAGGCCGACGCGCAGTACTTC. This sequence encodes CASSLGQADAQYF. Full variable domain (remainder filled in from reference TRBV11-2 and TRBJ2-7): EAGVAQSPRYKIIEKRQSVAFWCNPISGHATLYWYQQILGQGPKLLIQFQNNGVVDDSQLPKDRFSAERLKGVDSTLKIQPAKLEDSAVYLCASSLGQADAQYFGPGTRLTVT.

This chain joins TRBV4-1 and TRBJ1-5; no clear D gene. Trimming cost V 4 bases and J 7 bases, with 17 bases left between them. CDR3 length: 15 residues. Germline V gives CDR1 MGHRA, CDR2 YSYEKL. The CDR3 DNA is TGCGCCAGCAGCCTGCGAGTGGAGGGTGGGCAGCCCCAGCATTTT. Amino acids: CASSLRVEGGQPQHF.

This chain uses TRBV30 with TRBJ2-2; no reliable D call. Trimming shortened V by 5 bases and J by 1 base, and 11 bases separated the two germline ends. CDR1 GTSNPN and CDR2 SVGIG come from the germline V gene (reference sequence). The CDR3 sequence is 14 residues long. DNA for the CDR3: TGTGCCTGGGGTCGCGACATGAACACCGGGGAGCTGTTTTTT. It encodes CAWGRDMNTGELFF.

The gene calls are TRBV2 and TRBJ1-5; 8 bases fit TRBD1. This CDR3 is built from 15 residues. V dropped 1 base and J dropped 9; count of bases not matched to a gene: 8. CDR1 SNHLY and CDR2 FYNNEI come from the germline V gene. CDR3 bases: TGTGCCAGCAGTGAAGGGACAGGGACGGTTTGGCCCCAGCATTTT. This encodes CASSEGTGTVWPQHF.

The chain uses TRBV19 and TRBJ2-2; D is uncertain. V lost 8 bases to trimming and J lost 7 bases, with 8 bases between them. The CDR3 is made up of 11 amino acids. Germline CDR1 is LNHDA and CDR2 is SQIVND (reference sequence). The CDR3 nucleotides read TGTGCCAGTTACTTTGGCGGGGAGCTGTTTTTT. Its protein product is CASYFGGELFF.

This chain links TRBV2 with TRBJ1-5; 7 bases map to TRBD1. Germline lookup yields CDR1 SNHLY and CDR2 FYNNEI. Losses at the gene ends were 8 bases for V and 5 bases for J; bases not matched to a gene: 12. The CDR3 consists of 15 residues. The DNA of the CDR3 is TGTGCCAGCGAAAGGGGGCAGGACGGACATCAGCCCCAGCATTTT. Translating it yields CASERGQDGHQPQHF.

The chain recombines TRBV28 with TRBJ2-3; 10 positions agree with TRBD2. Germline CDR1 and CDR2: MDHEN and SYDVKM. CDR3 size: 14 residues. J gave up 10 bases and V 1 base, and 5 bases lay outside the gene matches. DNA for the CDR3: TGTGCCAGCAGTTTATCCCCTAGCGGGAGATCGCAGTATTTT. Its translation: CASSLSPSGRSQYF.

The chain links TRBV18 to TRBJ2-7; D is unresolved. Germline values: CDR1 KGHSH, CDR2 LQKENI. The CDR3 runs 16 residues. With 6 bases removed from V and 3 bases from J, the gap between germline ends came to 21 bases. The CDR3 is CASSHGTANTNYEQYF. Written as DNA, the CDR3 is TGTGCCAGCTCTCACGGAACAGCCAACACGAACTACGAGCAGTACTTC. The full variable domain, completed using reference TRBV18 and TRBJ2-7, is NAGVMQNPRHLVRRRGQEARLRCSPMKGHSHVYWYRQLPEEGLKFMVYLQKENIIDESGMPKERFSAEFPKEGPSILRIQQVVRGDSAAYFCASSHGTANTNYEQYFGPGTRLTVT.

The chain has TRBV5-1 and TRBJ1-2, with a weak D call TRBD1 (5 bases). The V gene's germline CDR1 is SGHRS and CDR2 YFSETQ. This CDR3 contains 13 residues. V lost 4 bases to trimming and J lost 2 bases, with 9 bases between them. The CDR3 DNA follows: TGCGCCAGCAGCCCGGGGGAGAACTATGGCTACACCTTC. Translation: CASSPGENYGYTF. Complete variable domain (other parts from reference TRBV5-1 and TRBJ1-2): KAGVTQTPRYLIKTRGQQVTLSCSPISGHRSVSWYQQTPGQGLQFLFEYFSETQRNKGNFPGRFSGRQFSNSRSEMNVSTLELGDSALYLCASSPGENYGYTFGSGTRLTVV.

V gene TRBV28 combines with J gene TRBJ1-5; D is undetermined. The CDR3 loop spans 12 amino acids. V was pared by 2 bases and J by 6 bases, with 5 bases between. Germline CDR1 reads MDHEN; CDR2 reads SYDVKM. The CDR3 is CASSLLAQPQHF. The CDR3 nucleotides read TGTGCCAGCAGTTTACTGGCTCAGCCCCAGCATTTT.

This chain links TRBV5-4 with TRBJ1-2, with TRBD1 identical over 9 bases. The CDR3 contains 15 residues. Looked up from germline, CDR1 is SGHNT and CDR2 is YYREEE (reference sequence). V dropped 4 bases and J dropped 3; count of bases not matched to a gene: 7. CDR3 DNA: TGTGCCAGCAGCCTGGGACAGGGTGTGGACTATGGCTACACCTTC. This translates into CASSLGQGVDYGYTF.

The chain recombines TRBV28 with TRBJ2-6; 7 nucleotides agree with TRBD1. This CDR3 is 15 amino acids long. Unmatched junction bases numbered 3, after V lost 5 bases and J lost 2 bases. The germline CDR1 and CDR2 sequences are MDHEN and SYDVKM. The CDR3 spells CASSRQGPGANVLTF. CDR3 bases: TGTGCCAGCAGTCGACAGGGTCCTGGGGCCAACGTCCTGACTTTC.

This clone was detected a few times. V usage is TRBV5-4 and J usage is TRBJ1-1; D might be TRBD1 (6 bases). Germline CDR1 and CDR2: SGHNT and YYREEE (reference sequence). The CDR3 runs to 13 residues. The ends were cut back, 1 base at V and 11 bases at J, with 15 bases in the middle. CDR3 sequence: CASSLSGALGAFF. CDR3 DNA: TGTGCCAGCAGCTTGTCAGGGGCCCTTGGGGCTTTCTTT.

This clone was recorded once. The chain uses TRBV19 and TRBJ1-2; 7 nucleotides line up with TRBD1. CDR3 length equals 14 residues. The germline CDR1 and CDR2 sequences are LNHDA and SQIVND (reference sequence). The DNA for the CDR3 is TGTGCGACAACCCGACCGGGACAGAGCTATGGCTACACCTTC. It specifies CATTRPGQSYGYTF.

The chain carries TRBV9 and TRBJ1-3; D is ambiguous. The ends were cut back, 2 bases at V and 0 bases at J, with 6 bases in the middle. Per germline, CDR1 SGDLS and CDR2 YYNGEE. The length of the CDR3 is 14 residues. DNA of the CDR3: TGTGCCAGCAGCGTCTCGAGCTCTGGAAACACCATATATTTT. Residues: CASSVSSSGNTIYF.

The chain links TRBV30 to TRBJ1-2; possibly TRBD1 for D (5 bases). Trimming left V 2 bases short and J 4 bases short, with 8 bases between. Germline loops: CDR1 GTSNPN, CDR2 SVGIG (reference sequence). The CDR3 extends over 12 amino acids. CDR3 sequence reads: CAWSIGGYGYTF. Written as DNA, the CDR3 is TGTGCCTGGAGTATCGGGGGCTATGGCTACACCTTC.

The V and J genes are TRBV25-1 and TRBJ2-3; the match to TRBD2 covers 10 bases. CDR3 length: 15 amino acids. CDR1 MGHDK and CDR2 SYGVNS come from the germline V gene. V lost 4 bases and J lost 1; bases outside the gene matches: 2. The CDR3 protein is CASSGAGGGTDTQYF. DNA of the CDR3: TGTGCCAGCAGTGGAGCGGGAGGGGGCACAGATACGCAGTATTTT. Full variable domain (remainder filled in from reference TRBV25-1 and TRBJ2-3): EADIYQTPRYLVIGTGKKITLECSQTMGHDKMYWYQQDPGMELHLIHYSYGVNSTEKGDLSSESTVSRIRTEHFPLTLESARPSHTSQYLCASSGAGGGTDTQYFGPGTRLTVL.

The genes are TRBV5-1 and TRBJ1-5; weak D call: TRBD1 (5 bases). The CDR3 is 15 amino acids. CDR1 is SGHRS and CDR2 is YFSETQ in the germline V gene. Trimming left V 3 bases short and J 0 bases short, with 10 bases between. The CDR3, as DNA: TGCGCCAGCAGCTCGGGCGACAGTAGCAATCAGCCCCAGCATTTT. Residues: CASSSGDSSNQPQHF.

The chain links TRBV11-2 to TRBJ2-7; 7 bases fit TRBD1. CDR1 is SGHAT, CDR2 FQNNGV, per germline. CDR3 length: 14 residues. V gave up 5 bases and J gave up 7 bases; unmatched junction bases: 11. CDR3 sequence: CASSQDRVVGEQYF. CDR3 nucleotides: TGTGCCAGCAGCCAAGACAGGGTAGTAGGTGAGCAGTACTTC. Drawing the rest from reference TRBV11-2 and TRBJ2-7, the complete variable domain is EAGVAQSPRYKIIEKRQSVAFWCNPISGHATLYWYQQILGQGPKLLIQFQNNGVVDDSQLPKDRFSAERLKGVDSTLKIQPAKLEDSAVYLCASSQDRVVGEQYFGPGTRLTVT.

In this sample, this clone turned up once. In DNA, the CDR3 is TGTGCCAGCAGCTTTAGGGTTGGGGGGGGCACTGAAGCTTTCTTT. Protein: CASSFRVGGGTEAFF. The gene calls are TRBV11-3 and TRBJ1-1; D may be TRBD1 (5 bases). From germline, CDR1 is SGHNT and CDR2 YENEEA. V lost 3 bases and J 4 bases, leaving 15 bases between the germline ends. The CDR3 consists of 15 residues.

This clone was recorded only once. V usage is TRBV3-1 (or the pseudogene TRBV3-2) and J usage is TRBJ2-5; 7 bases are shared with TRBD2. Germline V lookup: CDR1 LGHDT, CDR2 YNNKEL (reference sequence). Trimming at V came to 6 bases and at J to 3 bases, leaving 7 bases not matched to a gene. The CDR3 is 14 amino acids. The CDR3 region is CASRRRELEETQYF. The CDR3 DNA is TGTGCCAGCAGGCGGCGGGAGTTAGAAGAGACCCAGTACTTC.

The genes are TRBV4-1 and TRBJ2-1; TRBD2 is a possible D gene (6 bases). This CDR3 has 15 amino acids. Germline V gene data show CDR1 as MGHRA and CDR2 as YSYEKL. V dropped 3 bases and J dropped 7 bases, with 16 bases sitting between them. The CDR3 nucleotides are TGCGCCAGCAGCCAGGCGGCGGGATCAACGAATGAGCAGTTCTTC. It encodes CASSQAAGSTNEQFF.

The CDR3 is CASSPRMDSSNSPLHF. CDR3 DNA: TGTGCCAGCAGCCCCCGTATGGACAGCTCTAATTCACCCCTCCACTTT. The genes are TRBV9 and TRBJ1-6, with D possibly being TRBD1 (6 bases). This CDR3 has 16 amino acids. Germline V lookup: CDR1 SGDLS, CDR2 YYNGEE. Trimming removed 4 bases at V and 6 bases at J, with 17 bases between.

V and J are TRBV7-2 and TRBJ2-5; 15 bases fit TRBD2. J lost 5 bases, V lost 1 base, and 5 bases had no gene match. The CDR3 loop spans 17 amino acids. Germline values: CDR1 SGHTA, CDR2 FQGNSA. The CDR3 protein is CASSLGGLAGGVETQYF. In nucleotides, the CDR3 is TGTGCCAGCAGCTTAGGGGGACTAGCGGGAGGCGTTGAGACCCAGTACTTC.

This CDR3 reads CASRRGTDQETQYF. CDR3 bases: TGCGCCAGCAGGCGAGGGACAGACCAAGAGACCCAGTACTTC. This chain connects TRBV5-1 to TRBJ2-5; 7 nucleotides align to TRBD1. This CDR3 region has 14 residues. V shed 5 bases, J shed 0 bases, and the junction held 4 bases outside the gene matches. CDR1 and CDR2 from the germline V gene are SGHRS and YFSETQ.

The V gene is TRBV29-1, the J gene TRBJ1-3; D is possibly TRBD1 (5 bases). In germline, CDR1 is SQVTM, CDR2 ANQGSEA. Trimming pared 5 bases from V and 2 bases from J, leaving 13 bases between. This CDR3 contains 14 residues. This chain's CDR3 is CSVNPTGTGNTIYF. CDR3 DNA sequence: TGCAGCGTTAACCCTACAGGAACTGGAAACACCATATATTTT.